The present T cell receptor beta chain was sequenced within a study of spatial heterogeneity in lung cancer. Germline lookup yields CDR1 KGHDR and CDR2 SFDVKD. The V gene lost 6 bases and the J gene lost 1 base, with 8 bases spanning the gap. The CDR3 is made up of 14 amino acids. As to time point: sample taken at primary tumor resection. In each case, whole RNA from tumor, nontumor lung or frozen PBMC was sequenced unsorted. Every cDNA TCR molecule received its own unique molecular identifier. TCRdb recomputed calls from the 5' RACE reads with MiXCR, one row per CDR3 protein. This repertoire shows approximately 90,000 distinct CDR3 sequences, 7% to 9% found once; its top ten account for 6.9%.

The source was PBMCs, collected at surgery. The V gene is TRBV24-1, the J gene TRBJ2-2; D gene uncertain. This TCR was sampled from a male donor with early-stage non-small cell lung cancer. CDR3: CATSTAGNTGELFF. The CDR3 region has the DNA TGTGCCACCAGTACGGCAGGGAACACCGGGGAGCTGTTTTTT.